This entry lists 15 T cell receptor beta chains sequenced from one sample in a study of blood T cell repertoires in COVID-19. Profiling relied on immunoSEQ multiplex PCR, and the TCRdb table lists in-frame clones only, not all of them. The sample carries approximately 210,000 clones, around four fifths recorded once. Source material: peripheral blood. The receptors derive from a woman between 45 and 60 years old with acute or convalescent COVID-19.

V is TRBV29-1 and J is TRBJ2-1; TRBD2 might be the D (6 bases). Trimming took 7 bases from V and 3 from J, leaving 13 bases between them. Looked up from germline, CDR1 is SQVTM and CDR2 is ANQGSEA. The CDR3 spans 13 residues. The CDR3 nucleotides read TGCAGCGCCAAGGGACTGTACTACAATGAGCAGTTCTTC. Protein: CSAKGLYYNEQFF.

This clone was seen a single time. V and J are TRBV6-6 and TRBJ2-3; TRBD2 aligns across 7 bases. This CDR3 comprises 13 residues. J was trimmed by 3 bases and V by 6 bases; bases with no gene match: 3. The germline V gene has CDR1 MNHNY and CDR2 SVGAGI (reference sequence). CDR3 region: CASRREVTDTQYF. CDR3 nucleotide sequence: TGTGCCAGCAGACGGGAGGTAACAGATACGCAGTATTTT.

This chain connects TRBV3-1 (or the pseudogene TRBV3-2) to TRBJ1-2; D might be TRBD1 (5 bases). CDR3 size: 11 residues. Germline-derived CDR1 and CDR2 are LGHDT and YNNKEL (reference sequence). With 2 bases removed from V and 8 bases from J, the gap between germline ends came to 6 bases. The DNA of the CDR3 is TGTGCCAGCAGCCAACAGGGCGGCTACACCTTC. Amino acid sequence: CASSQQGGYTF.

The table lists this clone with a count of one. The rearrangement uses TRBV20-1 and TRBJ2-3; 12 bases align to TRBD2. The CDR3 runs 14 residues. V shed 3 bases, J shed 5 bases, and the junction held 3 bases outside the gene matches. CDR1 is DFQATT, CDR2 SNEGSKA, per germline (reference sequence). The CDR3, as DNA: TGCAGTGCTAGTTCTAGCGGGAGGGGAGATACGCAGTATTTT. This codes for CSASSSGRGDTQYF.

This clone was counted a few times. CDR3 sequence reads: CAWCKGLALNEQFF. For the CDR3, the DNA is TGTGCCTGGTGTAAGGGACTAGCCCTCAATGAGCAGTTCTTC. The chain joins TRBV30 to TRBJ2-1; TRBD2 aligns across 9 bases. In germline, CDR1 is GTSNPN, CDR2 SVGIG (reference sequence). V lost 5 bases to trimming and J lost 6 bases; unmatched junction nucleotides: 8. The CDR3 loop spans 14 amino acids.

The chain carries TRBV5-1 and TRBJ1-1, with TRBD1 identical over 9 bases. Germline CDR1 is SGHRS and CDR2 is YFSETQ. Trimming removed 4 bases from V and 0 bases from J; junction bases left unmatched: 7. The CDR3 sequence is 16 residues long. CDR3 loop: CASSPGTGYMNTEAFF. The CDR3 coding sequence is TGCGCCAGCAGCCCCGGGACAGGGTACATGAACACTGAAGCTTTCTTT.

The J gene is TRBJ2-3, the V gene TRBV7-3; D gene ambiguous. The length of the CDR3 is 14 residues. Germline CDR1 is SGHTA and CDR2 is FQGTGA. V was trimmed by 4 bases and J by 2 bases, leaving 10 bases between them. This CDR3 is CASSSSLNTDTQYF. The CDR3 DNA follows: TGTGCCAGCAGCTCCAGTCTTAACACAGATACGCAGTATTTT.

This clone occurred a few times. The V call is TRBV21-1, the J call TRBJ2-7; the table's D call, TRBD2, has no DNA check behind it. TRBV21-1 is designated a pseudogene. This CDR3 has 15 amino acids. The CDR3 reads CASNTSTSRSTEQYF. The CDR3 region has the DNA TGTGCCAGCAACACTAGCACTTCAAGGTCTACGGAGCAGTACTTC.

The CDR3 loop reads CASSPEVSDRGRENIQYF. The DNA for the CDR3 is TGTGCCAGCAGCCCCGAGGTCTCGGACAGGGGGCGAGAAAACATTCAGTACTTC. The chain uses TRBV9 and TRBJ2-4; the match to TRBD1 covers 11 bases. CDR3 size: 18 residues. Germline trimming cut 4 bases from V and 5 bases from J; bases unmatched to any gene: 14. Germline V CDR1 and CDR2: SGDLS, YYNGEE.

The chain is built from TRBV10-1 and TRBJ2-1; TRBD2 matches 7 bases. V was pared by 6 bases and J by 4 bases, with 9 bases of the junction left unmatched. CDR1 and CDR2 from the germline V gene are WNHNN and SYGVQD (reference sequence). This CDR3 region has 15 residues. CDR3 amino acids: CASRESGTGYNEQFF. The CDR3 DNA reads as TGCGCCAGCAGAGAAAGCGGGACGGGATACAATGAGCAGTTCTTC.

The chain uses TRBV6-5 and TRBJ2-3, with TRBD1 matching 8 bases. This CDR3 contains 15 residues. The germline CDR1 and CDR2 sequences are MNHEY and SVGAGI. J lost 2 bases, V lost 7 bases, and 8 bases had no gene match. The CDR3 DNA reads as TGTGCCAGCATCCGCCGACAGGGGATCACAGATACGCAGTATTTT. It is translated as CASIRRQGITDTQYF.

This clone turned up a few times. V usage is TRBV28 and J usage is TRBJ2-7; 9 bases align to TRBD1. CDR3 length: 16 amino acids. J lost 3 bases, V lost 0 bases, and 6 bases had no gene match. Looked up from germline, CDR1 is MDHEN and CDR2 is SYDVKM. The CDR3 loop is CASSLWGQGLIYEQYF. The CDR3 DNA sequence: TGTGCCAGCAGTTTATGGGGACAGGGCCTTATCTACGAGCAGTACTTC.

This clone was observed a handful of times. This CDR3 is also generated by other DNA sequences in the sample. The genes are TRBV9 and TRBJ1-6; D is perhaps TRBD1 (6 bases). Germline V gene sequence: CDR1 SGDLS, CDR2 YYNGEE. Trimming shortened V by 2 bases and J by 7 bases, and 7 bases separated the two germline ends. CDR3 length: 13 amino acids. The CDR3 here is CASSVTGNSPLHF. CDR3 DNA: TGTGCCAGCAGCGTGACAGGAAATTCACCCCTCCACTTT.

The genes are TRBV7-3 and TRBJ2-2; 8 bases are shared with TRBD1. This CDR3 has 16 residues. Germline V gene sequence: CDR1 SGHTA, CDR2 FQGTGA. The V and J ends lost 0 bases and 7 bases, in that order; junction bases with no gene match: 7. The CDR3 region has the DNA TGTGCCAGCAGCTTAACTCCAGGGGGCGAGGGCGGGGAGCTGTTTTTT. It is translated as CASSLTPGGEGGELFF.

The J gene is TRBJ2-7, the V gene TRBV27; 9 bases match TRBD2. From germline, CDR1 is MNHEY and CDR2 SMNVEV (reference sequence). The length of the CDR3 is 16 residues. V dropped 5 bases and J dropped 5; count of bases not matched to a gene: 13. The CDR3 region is CASSTIAGDGADEQYF. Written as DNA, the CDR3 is TGTGCCAGCAGTACTATAGCGGGGGACGGCGCGGACGAGCAGTACTTC.